Each of the 21 T cell receptor beta chains below was sequenced from the same sample in a study of T cells after yellow fever vaccination. Each CDR3 protein is one row after TCRdb ran MiXCR on the 5' RACE reads. The sample includes 150,000 to 200,000 distinct CDR3 sequences, around 7% seen only once; the top ten take about 2.5%. The specimen comprised CD4+ T cells sorted from PBMCs, sampled around 5 days after the first yellow fever vaccination. These receptors originate from a man aged 18 to 30 who received the YFV17D yellow fever vaccine.

The table lists this clonotype with many counts. This sequence joins TRBV4-1 and TRBJ2-7; D is unresolved. The CDR3 is made up of 17 amino acids. Germline assignment: CDR1 MGHRA and CDR2 YSYEKL. V lost 0 bases and J lost 2, with 17 bases in between. CDR3 sequence: CASSQDRSVVRTYEQYF. The CDR3 DNA reads as TGCGCCAGCAGCCAAGATAGGTCGGTAGTAAGGACCTACGAGCAGTACTTC.

This clonotype was recorded at least ten times. This chain links TRBV28 with TRBJ1-1, with a weak D call TRBD1 (5 bases). Germline V gene lookup returns CDR1 MDHEN and CDR2 SYDVKM. V lost 8 bases and J 1 base, leaving 11 bases between the germline ends. This CDR3 has 13 residues. CDR3 DNA: TGTGCCAGCGCAGGGTACGCGAACACTGAAGCTTTCTTT. Protein sequence: CASAGYANTEAFF.

This clonotype was seen at least ten times. The chain links TRBV6-2 or TRBV6-3 to TRBJ2-7; TRBD2 matches at 14 bases. This CDR3 spans 15 amino acids. Germline V gene sequence: CDR1 MNHEY, CDR2 SVGEGT. V was clipped by 6 bases and J by 3 bases; unmatched bases: 4. CDR3 region: CASSRGLAGVYEQYV. The CDR3 DNA reads as TGTGCCAGCAGCCGGGGACTAGCGGGAGTCTACGAGCAGTACGTC.

The chain recombines TRBV11-2 with TRBJ2-2, with 8 bases fitting TRBD2. Germline V gene sequence: CDR1 SGHAT, CDR2 FQNNGV. This CDR3 region has 16 residues. J gave up 3 bases and V 1 base, and 4 bases lay outside the gene matches. CDR3 DNA: TGTGCCAGCAGCTTAGCGGGGGGGTTGGACACCGGGGAGCTGTTTTTT. It is translated as CASSLAGGLDTGELFF.

In this sample, this clonotype turned up a few times. This chain connects TRBV4-1 to TRBJ1-6; D is possibly TRBD1 (5 bases). V lost 1 base to trimming and J lost 10 bases, with 17 bases between them. Germline-derived CDR1 and CDR2 are MGHRA and YSYEKL. This CDR3 has 16 residues. The CDR3 DNA reads as TGCGCCAGCAGCCAAGTATTCGCGGGCAGGGTATCACCCCTCCACTTT. The encoded protein is CASSQVFAGRVSPLHF.

This clonotype came up many times. The J gene is TRBJ1-6, the V gene TRBV5-1, with 8 positions matching TRBD1. The J segment lost 6 bases and the V segment lost 3 bases, leaving 2 bases of the junction unmatched. From germline, CDR1 is SGHRS and CDR2 YFSETQ. The CDR3 is 14 residues long. CDR3 in amino acids: CASSSQGANSPLHF. CDR3 DNA sequence: TGCGCCAGCAGCTCCCAGGGGGCTAATTCACCCCTCCACTTT.

V gene TRBV5-1 combines with J gene TRBJ2-2; perhaps TRBD1 as D (6 bases). The ends were cut back, 3 bases at V and 3 bases at J, with 15 bases in the middle. This CDR3 is built from 16 residues. The germline CDR1 and CDR2 sequences are SGHRS and YFSETQ. CDR3 sequence (DNA): TGCGCCAGCAGCTCCACAGGGCCGACCGACACCGGGGAGCTGTTTTTT. It codes for CASSSTGPTDTGELFF. Full variable domain (remainder filled in from reference TRBV5-1 and TRBJ2-2): KAGVTQTPRYLIKTRGQQVTLSCSPISGHRSVSWYQQTPGQGLQFLFEYFSETQRNKGNFPGRFSGRQFSNSRSEMNVSTLELGDSALYLCASSSTGPTDTGELFFGEGSRLTVL.

Turning to this clonotype: Mismatch with germline at one junction end may stem from a read error. This chain connects TRBV4-1 to TRBJ2-1; D is uncertain. CDR1 MGHRA and CDR2 YSYEKL come from the germline V gene. The CDR3 is made up of 15 amino acids. Here the CDR3 reads CARSPGLLSYNEQFF. The CDR3 region has the DNA TGTGCCAGGAGCCCGGGCCTTCTCTCCTACAATGAGCAGTTCTTC.

The chain carries TRBV24-1 and TRBJ1-1; unclear D gene. The CDR3 extends over 15 amino acids. The germline V gene has CDR1 KGHDR and CDR2 SFDVKD. V lost 3 bases to trimming and J lost 1 base, with 11 bases between them. CDR3 in DNA: TGTGCCACCAGTGATACCAGGAGCGGGAACACTGAAGCTTTCTTT. Residues: CATSDTRSGNTEAFF.

V is TRBV18 and J is TRBJ1-2; maybe TRBD1 (5 bases). Germline V gene sequence: CDR1 KGHSH, CDR2 LQKENI. CDR3 size: 17 residues. Trimming cost V 1 base and J 6 bases, with 21 bases left between them. This CDR3 is CASSPLGTAGLDDGYTF. The CDR3 coding sequence is TGTGCCAGCTCACCACTTGGGACCGCCGGACTAGACGATGGCTACACCTTC. Complete variable domain (other parts from reference TRBV18 and TRBJ1-2): NAGVMQNPRHLVRRRGQEARLRCSPMKGHSHVYWYRQLPEEGLKFMVYLQKENIIDESGMPKERFSAEFPKEGPSILRIQQVVRGDSAAYFCASSPLGTAGLDDGYTFGSGTRLTVV.

This clonotype was recorded many times. This chain joins TRBV6-5 and TRBJ1-4; D may be TRBD1 (6 bases). V was cut by 6 bases and J by 7 bases, with 21 bases left in between. There are 16 residues in the CDR3. CDR1 is MNHEY and CDR2 is SVGAGI in the germline V gene. CDR3 nucleotides: TGTGCCAGCAGCCGCGACAGGCCCAGACTCGGTGAAAAACTGTTTTTT. Translating it yields CASSRDRPRLGEKLFF.

The sample holds many counts of this clonotype. The chain combines TRBV20-1 with TRBJ1-2; D unclear. There are 11 residues in the CDR3. V shed 1 base and J shed 3 bases, with 3 bases lying between them. Germline assignment: CDR1 DFQATT and CDR2 SNEGSKA (reference sequence). The CDR3 protein is CSARAYYGYTF. DNA of the CDR3: TGCAGTGCTAGAGCTTACTATGGCTACACCTTC.

This clonotype was picked up many times. V gene TRBV20-1 combines with J gene TRBJ2-2; no clear D gene. Trimming removed 0 bases from V and 0 bases from J, with 5 bases in between. This CDR3 has 14 residues. The germline CDR1 and CDR2 sequences are DFQATT and SNEGSKA (reference sequence). Here the CDR3 DNA reads TGCAGTGCTAGAGATGGCCCGAACACCGGGGAGCTGTTTTTT. Translation: CSARDGPNTGELFF.

This clonotype was detected a few times. The chain recombines TRBV12-3 or TRBV12-4 with TRBJ2-5; no firm D call. The CDR3 spans 13 residues. V was clipped by 6 bases and J by 4 bases, with 12 bases between them. The CDR3 region is CASRESSRETQYF. The CDR3 DNA reads as TGTGCCAGCAGGGAATCATCTCGAGAGACCCAGTACTTC.

This clonotype was observed a handful of times. V usage is TRBV9 and J usage is TRBJ1-1; 8 nucleotides match TRBD1. Per germline, CDR1 SGDLS and CDR2 YYNGEE. The CDR3 consists of 12 residues. The ends lost 3 bases at V and 10 bases at J; junction bases unmatched: 5. The CDR3 spells CASSAGGSPAFF. The DNA for the CDR3 is TGTGCCAGCAGCGCAGGGGGCAGTCCAGCTTTCTTT.

This chain joins TRBV25-1 and TRBJ2-7, with a possible D match to TRBD2 (6 bases). The CDR3 extends over 15 amino acids. The germline V gene has CDR1 MGHDK and CDR2 SYGVNS. The V and J ends lost 10 bases and 6 bases respectively, with 25 bases between them. The CDR3 here is CATDPGTPASGEQYF. In nucleotides, the CDR3 is TGTGCCACCGACCCCGGGACTCCAGCTAGTGGCGAGCAGTACTTC.

This clonotype has at least ten counts. Here the CDR3 DNA reads TGTGCCAGCAGTTCAGATATTTATGGCTACACCTTC. Encoded protein: CASSSDIYGYTF. The rearrangement joins TRBV28 to TRBJ1-2; D not certain. CDR1 MDHEN and CDR2 SYDVKM come from the germline V gene. This CDR3 comprises 12 residues. V gave up 4 bases and J gave up 5 bases, with 8 bases separating them.

Ten or more counts support this clonotype. This chain joins TRBV24-1 and TRBJ2-3; 7 bases map to TRBD2. The CDR3 runs 13 residues. V was clipped by 9 bases and J by 6 bases; unmatched bases: 8. The germline gives CDR1 KGHDR, CDR2 SFDVKD. CDR3 sequence: CATAGTTGDTQYF. The CDR3, as DNA: TGTGCCACCGCCGGGACTACCGGGGATACGCAGTATTTT.

This rearrangement joins TRBV6-5 to TRBJ1-1; D is ambiguous. This CDR3 has 11 amino acids. Looked up from germline, CDR1 is MNHEY and CDR2 is SVGAGI. CDR3 sequence: CATTSGTEAFF. Written as DNA, the CDR3 is TGTGCAACCACTAGCGGCACTGAAGCTTTCTTT.

The chain combines TRBV20-1 with TRBJ1-1; a possible D gene is TRBD1 (5 bases). V lost 0 bases and J lost 5, with 13 bases in between. Looked up from germline, CDR1 is DFQATT and CDR2 is SNEGSKA (reference sequence). The CDR3 is 14 residues long. The CDR3 nucleotides read TGCAGTGCTAGAGATCGCAGGGATCGGACTGAAGCTTTCTTT. Residues: CSARDRRDRTEAFF.

Many counts were recorded for this clonotype. CDR3 sequence reads: CASGRAFANTGELFF. CDR3 sequence (DNA): TGTGCCAGCGGGAGGGCGTTCGCGAACACCGGGGAGCTGTTTTTT. The genes are TRBV12-3 or TRBV12-4 and TRBJ2-2; TRBD2 matches at 7 bases. J was trimmed by 0 bases and V by 8 bases; bases with no gene match: 6. The CDR3 loop spans 15 amino acids.